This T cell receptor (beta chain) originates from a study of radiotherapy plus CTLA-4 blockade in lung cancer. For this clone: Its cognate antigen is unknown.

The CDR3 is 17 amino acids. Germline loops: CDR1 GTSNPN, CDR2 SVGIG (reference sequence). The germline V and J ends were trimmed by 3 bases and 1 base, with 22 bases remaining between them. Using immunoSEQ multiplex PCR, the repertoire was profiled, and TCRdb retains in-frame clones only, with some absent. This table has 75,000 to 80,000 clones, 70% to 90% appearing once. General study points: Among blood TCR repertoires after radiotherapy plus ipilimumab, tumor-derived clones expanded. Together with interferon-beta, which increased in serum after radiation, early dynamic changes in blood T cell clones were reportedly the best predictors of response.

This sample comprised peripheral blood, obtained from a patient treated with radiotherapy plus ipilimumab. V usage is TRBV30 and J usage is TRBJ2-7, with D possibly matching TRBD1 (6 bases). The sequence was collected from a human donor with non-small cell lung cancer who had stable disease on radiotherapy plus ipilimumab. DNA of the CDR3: TGTGCCTGGAGGGGAGCCAGGGGAGACCCACGGTCCTACGAGCAGTACTTC. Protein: CAWRGARGDPRSYEQYF.